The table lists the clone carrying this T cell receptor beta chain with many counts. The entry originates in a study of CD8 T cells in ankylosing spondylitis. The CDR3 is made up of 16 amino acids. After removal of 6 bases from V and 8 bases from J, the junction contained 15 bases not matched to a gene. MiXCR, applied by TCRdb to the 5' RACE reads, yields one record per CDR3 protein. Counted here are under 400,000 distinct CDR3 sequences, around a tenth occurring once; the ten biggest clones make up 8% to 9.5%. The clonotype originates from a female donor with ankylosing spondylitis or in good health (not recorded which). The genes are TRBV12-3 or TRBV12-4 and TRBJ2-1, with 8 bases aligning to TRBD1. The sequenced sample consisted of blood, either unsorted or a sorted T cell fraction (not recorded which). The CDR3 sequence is CASRSGGGQGRDEQFF. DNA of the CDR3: TGTGCCAGCAGATCCGGCGGAGGACAGGGCAGGGATGAGCAGTTCTTC.